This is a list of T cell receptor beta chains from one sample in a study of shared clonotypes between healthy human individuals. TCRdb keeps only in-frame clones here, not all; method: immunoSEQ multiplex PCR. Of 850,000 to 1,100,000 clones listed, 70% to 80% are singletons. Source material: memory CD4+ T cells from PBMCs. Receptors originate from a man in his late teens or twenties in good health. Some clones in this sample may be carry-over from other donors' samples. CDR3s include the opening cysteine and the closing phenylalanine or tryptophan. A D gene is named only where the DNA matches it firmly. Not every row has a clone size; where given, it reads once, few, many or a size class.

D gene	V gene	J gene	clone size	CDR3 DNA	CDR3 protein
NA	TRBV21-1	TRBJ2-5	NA	TGTGCCGGTCGATGGACAGGGGGTCACCAAGAGACCCAGTACTTC	CAGRWTGGHQETQYF
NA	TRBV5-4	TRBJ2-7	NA	TGTGCCAGCAGCTTAGGGGGGCTCTACGAGCAGTACTTC	CASSLGGLYEQYF
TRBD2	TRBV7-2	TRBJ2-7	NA	TGTGCCAGCAGCTTAGGGTCTAGCGGGAGCTACGAGCAGTACTTC	CASSLGSSGSYEQYF
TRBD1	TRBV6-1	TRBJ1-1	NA	TGTGCCAGCACCCCTGGGACAGCCAACACTGAAGCTTTCTTT	CASTPGTANTEAFF
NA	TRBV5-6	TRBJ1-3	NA	TGTGCCAGCAGCTGGGGAACAGGAATAGCTGGAAACACCATATATTTT	CASSWGTGIAGNTIYF
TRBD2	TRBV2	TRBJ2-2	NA	TGTGCCAGCAGTGAAATCCCTAGCGGAGTTAACACCGGGGAGCTGTTTTTT	CASSEIPSGVNTGELFF
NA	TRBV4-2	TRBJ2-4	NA	TGTGCCAGCAGCGTTCGGGGGTACATTCAGTACTTC	CASSVRGYIQYF
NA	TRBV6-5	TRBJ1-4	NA	TGTGCCAGCAGACAGGGATATAATGAAAAACTGTTTTTT	CASRQGYNEKLFF
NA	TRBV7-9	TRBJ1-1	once	TGTGCCAGCAGCTGGGAAGGGGTAACTGAAGCTTTCTTT	CASSWEGVTEAFF
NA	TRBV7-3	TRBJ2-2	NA	TGTGCCAGCAGCTTGGGGATGACCGGGGAGCTGTTTTTT	CASSLGMTGELFF
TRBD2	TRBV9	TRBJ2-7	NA	TGTGCCAGCAGCGTCGCAGGACTAGCGCGCGAGCAGTACTTC	CASSVAGLAREQYF
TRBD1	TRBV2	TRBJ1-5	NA	TGTGCCAGCAGTCGGGACAGGGGGGACCAGCCCCAGCATTTT	CASSRDRGDQPQHF
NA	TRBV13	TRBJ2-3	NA	TGTGCCAGCAGCTCCCCCGTTCTTGCAGATACGCAGTATTTT	CASSSPVLADTQYF
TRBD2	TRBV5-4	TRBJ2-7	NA	TGTGCCAGCAGCGAAACGACTAGCGCCTTCCCCTACGAGCAGTACTTC	CASSETTSAFPYEQYF
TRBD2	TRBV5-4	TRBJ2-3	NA	TGTGCCAGCAGCACGGGACTAGCCGATACAGATACGCAGTATTTT	CASSTGLADTDTQYF
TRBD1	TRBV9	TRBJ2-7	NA	TGTGCCAGCAGCGTAGACTCAGGGGGCTCCTACGAGCAGTACTTC	CASSVDSGGSYEQYF
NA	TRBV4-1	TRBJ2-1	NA	TGCGCCAGCAGCCCGGGGCGGCGGGAAGGTCGGTTCTTC	CASSPGRREGRFF
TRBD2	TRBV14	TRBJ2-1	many	TGTGCCAGCAGCCGGGATAGCGGGAGGTGGATCGATGAGCAGTTCTTC	CASSRDSGRWIDEQFF
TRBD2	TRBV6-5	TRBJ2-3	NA	TGTGCCAGCAGTTACCAGACTAGCGGCACAGATACGCAGTATTTT	CASSYQTSGTDTQYF
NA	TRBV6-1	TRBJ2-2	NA	TGTGCCAGCAGTGAAAATTCTTTAGCCGGGGAGCTGTTTTTT	CASSENSLAGELFF
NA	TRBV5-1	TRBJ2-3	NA	TGCGCCAGCAGCTGGGGGGCAGGGGTCAGCACAGATACGCAGTATTTT	CASSWGAGVSTDTQYF
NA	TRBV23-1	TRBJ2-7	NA	TGCGCCAGCAGTCAGGGCTCCTACGAGCAGTACTTC	CASSQGSYEQYF
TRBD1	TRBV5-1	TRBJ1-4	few	TGCGCCAGCAGCTTGGCGGGGACAGGGGCTGAAAAACTGTTTTTT	CASSLAGTGAEKLFF
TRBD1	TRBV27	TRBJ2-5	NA	TGTGCCAGCAGACGGGGACAGTTTCAAGAGACCCAGTACTTC	CASRRGQFQETQYF
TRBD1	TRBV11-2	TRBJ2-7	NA	TGTGCCAGCAGGCCCAGTCCCGCAGGGGGCGAGCAGTACTTC	CASRPSPAGGEQYF
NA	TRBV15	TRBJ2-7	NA	TGTGCCACCACAAGGACCGACCCGGGGGGCTTGAAGCAGTACTTC	CATTRTDPGGLKQYF
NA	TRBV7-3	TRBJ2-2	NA	TGTGCCAGCAGCTTAATCGGTGGGGGAGCCGGGGAGCTGTTTTTT	CASSLIGGGAGELFF
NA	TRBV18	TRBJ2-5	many	TGTGCCAGCTCACCAGGACGGCAACAAGAGACCCAGTACTTC	CASSPGRQQETQYF
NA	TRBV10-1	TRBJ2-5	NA	TGCGCCAGCAGTGATCACCGGTACCAAGAGACCCAGTACTTC	CASSDHRYQETQYF
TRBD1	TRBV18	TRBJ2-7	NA	TGTGCCAGCTCACGCGAAGGGACAGAGGGGTACTTC	CASSREGTEGYF
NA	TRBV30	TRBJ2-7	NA	TGTGCCTGGAGTGGAGGCAGGGGCTACGAGCAGTACTTC	CAWSGGRGYEQYF
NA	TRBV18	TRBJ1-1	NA	TGTGCCAGCTCACCACCGCGGGCGGGAGCAGGGAACACTGAAGCTTTCTTT	CASSPPRAGAGNTEAFF
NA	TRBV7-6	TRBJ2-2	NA	TGTGCCAGCAGCTTCGATGAAGGAGACGGGGAGCTGTTTTTT	CASSFDEGDGELFF
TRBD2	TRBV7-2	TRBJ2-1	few	TGTGCCAGCAGCTGGTCCGGGAGGGACTACAATGAGCAGTTCTTC	CASSWSGRDYNEQFF
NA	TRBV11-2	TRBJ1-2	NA	TGTGCCAGCAGCTTAGGATTACGCAAAGGCTATGGCTACACCTTC	CASSLGLRKGYGYTF
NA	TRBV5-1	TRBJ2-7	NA	TGCGCCAGCAGCAACACAGGGATCGACGAGCAGTACTTC	CASSNTGIDEQYF
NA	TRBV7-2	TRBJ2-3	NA	TGTGCCAGCGCCCCGTGGGGCGGAGGCACAGATACGCAGTATTTT	CASAPWGGGTDTQYF
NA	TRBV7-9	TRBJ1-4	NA	TGTGCCAGCACCGTGCGGCTCACTAATGAAAAACTGTTTTTT	CASTVRLTNEKLFF
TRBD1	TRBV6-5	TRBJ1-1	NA	TGTGCCAGCAGAGGGAGACAGGGGGCGGTTGTTGCTTTCTTT	CASRGRQGAVVAFF
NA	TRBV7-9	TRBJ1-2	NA	TGTGCCAGCAGCGCCTGGACGGCTAGCTATGGCTACACCTTC	CASSAWTASYGYTF
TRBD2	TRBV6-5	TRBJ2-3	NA	TGTGCCAGCAGTTATAGGCGGGAGCTAGATACGCAGTATTTT	CASSYRRELDTQYF
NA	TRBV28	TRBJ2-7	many	TGTGCCAGCAGTTCGACTAGTAGGTACGAGCAGTACTTC	CASSSTSRYEQYF
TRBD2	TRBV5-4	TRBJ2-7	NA	TGTGCCAGCAGCTCTCCGGGACTAGCGACTACCGAGCAGTACTTC	CASSSPGLATTEQYF
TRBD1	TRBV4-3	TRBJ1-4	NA	TGCGCCAGCAGCCAGGACAGGGGCGGGAATGAAAAACTGTTTTTT	CASSQDRGGNEKLFF
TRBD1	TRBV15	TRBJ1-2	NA	TGTGCCACCAGCAGGGATCTGACAGGGGCTGGCTATGGCTACACCTTC	CATSRDLTGAGYGYTF
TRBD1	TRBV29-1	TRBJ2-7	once	TGCAGCGCTTCCCCCGGGACAGGGGATAGACAGCAGTACTTC	CSASPGTGDRQQYF